Listed here are 21 T cell receptor beta chains from one sample, sequenced in a study of early stage breast cancer tumors. Sequenced by immunoSEQ multiplex PCR; TCRdb stores in-frame clones only, minus some. Of about 70,000 clones listed, approximately 80% were seen once; the top ten hold roughly 4.7%. The material sequenced was blood. All receptors come from a person aged 35 to 50 with breast cancer.

This chain uses TRBV19 with TRBJ1-2, with 7 bases fitting TRBD1. The CDR3 is made up of 15 amino acids. J gave up 3 bases and V 8 bases, and 12 bases lay outside the gene matches. Germline V gene data show CDR1 as LNHDA and CDR2 as SQIVND (reference sequence). CDR3 amino acids: CASQDARGRDYGYTF. DNA of the CDR3: TGTGCCAGTCAAGACGCAAGGGGGCGCGACTATGGCTACACCTTC.

In nucleotides, the CDR3 is TGTGCCAGCAGCTTAGCGCCCCGGACACTGTATGGCTACACCTTC. Translated: CASSLAPRTLYGYTF. V is TRBV7-6 and J is TRBJ1-2; a weak D match, TRBD1 (5 bases). Per the germline V gene, CDR1 is SGHVS and CDR2 is FNYEAQ. The CDR3 is made up of 15 amino acids. Trimming left V 0 bases short and J 5 bases short, with 13 bases between.

CDR3 amino acids: CASSVAGGPHNEQFF. Here the CDR3 DNA reads TGTGCCAGCAGCGTAGCGGGAGGGCCCCACAATGAGCAGTTCTTC. This sequence joins TRBV9 and TRBJ2-1; 8 bases fit TRBD2. The germline V gene has CDR1 SGDLS and CDR2 YYNGEE. This CDR3 is built from 15 residues. V lost 0 bases, J lost 5 bases, and 4 bases stayed unmatched.

The J gene is TRBJ1-1, the V gene TRBV10-3, with TRBD1 matching over 8 bases. Germline V gene lookup returns CDR1 ENHRY and CDR2 SYGVKD. The CDR3 contains 14 residues. Unmatched junction bases numbered 3, after V lost 1 base and J lost 5 bases. CDR3 nucleotides: TGTGCCATCAGTGAGTTACAGGGGGAGACTGAAGCTTTCTTT. Protein product: CAISELQGETEAFF.

This chain joins TRBV30 and TRBJ1-5, with D hard to call. Trimming took off 0 bases at V and 0 bases at J, with 3 bases between the two ends. This CDR3 has 13 residues. From germline, CDR1 is GTSNPN and CDR2 SVGIG (reference sequence). The CDR3 loop is CAWSVDSNQPQHF. The CDR3 bases are TGTGCCTGGAGTGTGGATAGCAATCAGCCCCAGCATTTT. Full variable domain (remainder filled in from reference TRBV30 and TRBJ1-5): SQTIHQWPATLVQPVGSPLSLECTVEGTSNPNLYWYRQAAGRGLQLLFYSVGIGQISSEVPQNLSASRPQDRQFILSSKKLLLSDSGFYLCAWSVDSNQPQHFGDGTRLSIL.

The table lists this clone with a count of one. The chain carries TRBV5-1 and TRBJ1-4; no definite D call. The V gene's germline CDR1 is SGHRS and CDR2 YFSETQ. The V end lost 1 base, the J end lost 7 bases, and 11 bases lay between the germline ends. This CDR3 region has 14 residues. The CDR3 DNA reads TGCGCCAGCAGCTTGAGAGATATTGGTGAAAAACTGTTTTTT. It is translated as CASSLRDIGEKLFF.

This chain joins TRBV7-3 and TRBJ2-3, with 9 nucleotides matching TRBD2. After removal of 7 bases from V and 7 bases from J, the junction contained 12 bases not matched to a gene. The CDR3 runs to 15 residues. The V gene's germline CDR1 is SGHTA and CDR2 FQGTGA. The CDR3 reads CASTSTAGGGNTQYF. The CDR3 nucleotides read TGTGCCAGCACCTCCACAGCGGGAGGTGGAAATACGCAGTATTTT.

CDR3 amino acids: CASSLGGVVGYEQYF. In DNA, the CDR3 is TGTGCCAGCAGCTTAGGAGGGGTGGTGGGCTACGAGCAGTACTTC. V usage is TRBV7-9 and J usage is TRBJ2-7; TRBD1 or TRBD2 may be the D gene (5 bases each). V was shortened by 1 base and J by 3 bases, with 13 bases between the two germline ends. The CDR3 is made up of 15 amino acids. The germline gives CDR1 SEHNR, CDR2 FQNEAQ (reference sequence).

V is TRBV9 and J is TRBJ2-7; D is tentatively TRBD1 or TRBD2 (5 bases each). The CDR3 has 14 residues. The V end lost 10 bases, the J end lost 0 bases, and 17 bases lay between the germline ends. Germline lookup yields CDR1 SGDLS and CDR2 YYNGEE. The CDR3: CASSREFYSYEQYF. The CDR3 region has the DNA TGTGCCTCAAGCAGGGAGTTTTACTCCTACGAGCAGTACTTC.

The chain combines TRBV5-6 with TRBJ1-1; the D is unclear. Germline V CDR1 and CDR2: SGHDT, YYEEEE. The length of the CDR3 is 11 residues. Trimming left V 4 bases short and J 0 bases short, with 1 base between. The CDR3 region has the DNA TGTGCCAGCAGCGTGAACACTGAAGCTTTCTTT. This sequence encodes CASSVNTEAFF.

This chain connects TRBV5-1 to TRBJ2-3; a possible D gene is TRBD2 (6 bases). There are 15 residues in the CDR3. The V gene's germline CDR1 is SGHRS and CDR2 YFSETQ. V was clipped by 2 bases and J by 0 bases, with 10 bases between them. This CDR3 is CASSFGLASTDTQYF. The CDR3, as DNA: TGCGCCAGCAGCTTTGGCCTAGCGAGCACAGATACGCAGTATTTT. Filled out from reference TRBV5-1 and TRBJ2-3, the complete variable domain reads KAGVTQTPRYLIKTRGQQVTLSCSPISGHRSVSWYQQTPGQGLQFLFEYFSETQRNKGNFPGRFSGRQFSNSRSEMNVSTLELGDSALYLCASSFGLASTDTQYFGPGTRLTVL.

This chain links TRBV6-1 with TRBJ1-1; D gene uncertain. CDR1 MNHNS and CDR2 SASEGT come from the germline V gene. V was cut by 6 bases and J by 3 bases, with 11 bases left in between. This CDR3 contains 13 residues. In nucleotides, the CDR3 is TGTGCCAGCAGACCAAATGGGGACACTGAAGCTTTCTTT. Its translation: CASRPNGDTEAFF.

The rearrangement links TRBV5-1 to TRBJ2-1; D not resolved. CDR3 length: 15 residues. The V gene lost 0 bases and the J gene lost 4 bases, with 11 bases spanning the gap. The germline V gene has CDR1 SGHRS and CDR2 YFSETQ. The CDR3 reads CASSLEPARYNEQFF. The CDR3 nucleotides are TGCGCCAGCAGCTTGGAACCCGCGCGGTACAATGAGCAGTTCTTC.

This rearrangement joins TRBV11-2 to TRBJ2-1; 12 bases agree with TRBD1. The CDR3 consists of 15 residues. Germline CDR1 SGHAT, CDR2 FQNNGV. V lost 6 bases, J lost 7 bases, and 7 bases stayed unmatched. CDR3 residues: CASRAPGQGANEQFF. As DNA, the CDR3 is TGTGCCAGCAGGGCTCCGGGACAGGGGGCAAATGAGCAGTTCTTC.

The CDR3 reads CASSAQGYYGYTF. The CDR3 region has the DNA TGTGCCAGCAGCGCACAGGGGTACTATGGCTACACCTTC. This sequence joins TRBV5-6 and TRBJ1-2; TRBD1 aligns across 7 bases. Germline CDR1 SGHDT, CDR2 YYEEEE. The CDR3 runs 13 residues. Trimming at V came to 4 bases and at J to 3 bases, leaving 3 bases not matched to a gene.

This chain uses TRBV18 with TRBJ2-2; 8 bases fit TRBD1. V lost 4 bases, J lost 5 bases, and 9 bases stayed unmatched. The germline V gene encodes CDR1 KGHSH and CDR2 LQKENI. The CDR3 is 16 residues long. The CDR3 bases are TGTGCCAGCTCACGCGGACAGGGTGTTAAAACCGGGGAGCTGTTTTTT. It is translated as CASSRGQGVKTGELFF.

The chain recombines TRBV19 with TRBJ2-5, with a weak D call TRBD2 (5 bases). The germline V gene has CDR1 LNHDA and CDR2 SQIVND (reference sequence). V was trimmed by 6 bases and J by 2 bases, leaving 10 bases between them. The CDR3 spans 13 residues. CDR3 in DNA: TGTGCCAGTAGGTTGGGCGGGCAAGAGACCCAGTACTTC. This sequence encodes CASRLGGQETQYF.

This clone was counted between two and nine times. J is TRBJ1-3 and V is TRBV25-1; D ambiguous. This CDR3 is built from 13 residues. The ends were cut back, 6 bases at V and 0 bases at J, with 6 bases in the middle. Germline V CDR1 and CDR2: MGHDK, SYGVNS. CDR3 nucleotides: TGTGCCAGCAGACCAAGCTCTGGAAACACCATATATTTT. It encodes CASRPSSGNTIYF.

This clone has a handful of counts. V is TRBV10-3 and J is TRBJ2-7; TRBD1 or TRBD2 may be the D gene (6 bases each). The germline V gene has CDR1 ENHRY and CDR2 SYGVKD. Deletions cut 6 bases from V and 0 bases from J, with 9 bases between. The CDR3 sequence is 13 residues long. This chain's CDR3 is CAIRRDNSYEQYF. CDR3 in DNA: TGTGCCATCAGGCGGGACAACTCCTACGAGCAGTACTTC.

J is TRBJ1-1 and V is TRBV11-1, with 7 bases aligning to TRBD1. The CDR3 runs 13 residues. After removal of 4 bases from V and 3 bases from J, the junction contained 2 bases not matched to a gene. Per the germline V gene, CDR1 is SGHAT and CDR2 is FQDESV (reference sequence). For the CDR3, the DNA is TGTGCCAGCAGCTCAACAGGGGACACTGAAGCTTTCTTT. Protein: CASSSTGDTEAFF. The whole variable domain, filled in from reference TRBV11-1 and TRBJ1-1, reads EAEVAQSPRYKITEKSQAVAFWCDPISGHATLYWYRQILGQGPELLVQFQDESVVDDSQLPKDRFSAERLKGVDSTLKIQPAELGDSAMYLCASSSTGDTEAFFGQGTRLTVV.

The chain carries TRBV11-2 and TRBJ2-7; either TRBD1 or TRBD2 may supply D (8 bases each). This CDR3 has 19 residues. Germline CDR1 and CDR2: SGHAT and FQNNGV. V lost 5 bases and J 3 bases, leaving 29 bases between the germline ends. The CDR3 sequence is CASSHHRGTSPTGDYEQYF. The CDR3 DNA reads as TGTGCCAGCAGCCACCACAGGGGGACTAGTCCAACTGGAGACTACGAGCAGTACTTC.